The clone carrying this T cell receptor (beta chain) was observed once. Measured with immunoSEQ multiplex PCR; TCRdb has only the in-frame clones, and not every one. The data hold about 250,000 clones, with approximately 86% observed a single time. This entry comes from a study of blood T cell repertoires in COVID-19. Sequencing was carried out using peripheral blood. The clonotype comes from a woman aged 60 to 75 who had recovered from COVID-19.

CDR3 protein: CASSLTGSSPLHF. CDR3 coding DNA: TGTGCCAGCAGCTTGACAGGGTCCTCACCCCTCCACTTT. The chain links TRBV7-3 to TRBJ1-6; TRBD1 matches 7 bases. This CDR3 contains 13 residues. J was trimmed by 10 bases and V by 3 bases; bases with no gene match: 3. In germline, CDR1 is SGHTA, CDR2 FQGTGA.